What follows describes a single TCR beta chain. The data derive from a study of OX40 agonist ivuxolimab in advanced cancers. The germline V gene has CDR1 SGHTA and CDR2 FQGNSA. With V trimmed by 5 bases and J by 4 bases, 8 bases remained unmatched. CDR3 length equals 15 residues. Sequencing used immunoSEQ multiplex PCR; TCRdb keeps in-frame clones, though not all of them. The table includes roughly 80,000 clones, 85% to 95% detected once. Here the sequenced sample was CD4+ or CD8+ T cells sorted from blood, taken in a trial of the OX40 agonist ivuxolimab. The chain carries TRBV7-2 and TRBJ2-1; TRBD2 agrees at 7 bases. The TCR sequence derives from an adult with an advanced solid tumor such as melanoma, head and neck, liver or kidney cancer. The CDR3 region is CASSRSGTTYNEQFF. The DNA for the CDR3 is TGTGCCAGCAGCAGATCCGGGACTACGTACAATGAGCAGTTCTTC.